This T cell receptor beta chain was recorded in a study of CD8 T cells in Susac syndrome. TCR beta from blood CD8+ and CD4+ T cells was sequenced. Treatment-naive patients with stable or active relapsing-remitting disease served as multiple sclerosis controls. TEMRA cells were FACS-enriched, and CD8+ and CD4+ T cells were isolated negatively. RNA totalling 0.5 to 1 ug underwent reverse transcription with random hexamers. An immunoSEQ multiplex PCR generated amplified TCR beta CDR3 products spanning 54 Vbeta and 13 Jbeta. TCRdb re-analysed the immunoSEQ multiplex PCR reads in MiXCR, keeping a single row per CDR3 protein. This table has fewer than 200,000 distinct CDR3 sequences, 90% to 95% appearing once. This CDR3 is 16 amino acids long. J gave up 4 bases and V 4 bases, and 9 bases lay outside the gene matches. CDR1 SGDLS and CDR2 YYNGEE come from the germline V gene.

V usage is TRBV9 and J usage is TRBJ2-7; 12 bases map to TRBD1. This receptor was taken from a human donor with multiple sclerosis. Sequenced input: CD8+ T cells from PBMCs. The CDR3 loop is CASSPEGQGAPYEQYF. CDR3 DNA sequence: TGTGCCAGCAGCCCGGAGGGACAGGGGGCGCCGTACGAGCAGTACTTC. The complete variable domain, with remaining parts taken from reference TRBV9 and TRBJ2-7, reads DSGVTQTPKHLITATGQRVTLRCSPRSGDLSVYWYQQSLDQGLQFLIQYYNGEERAKGNILERFSAQQFPDLHSELNLSSLELGDSALYFCASSPEGQGAPYEQYFGPGTRLTVT.